This TCR beta chain stems from a study of cytomegalovirus exposure and HLA in healthy donors. Study observations and caveats: There was a cluster of highly shared sequence variants that was likely a sequencing artifact. Prediction of most subjects' HLA-A and HLA-B alleles by TCR beta sequences was reportedly accurate. Diagnosis of cytomegalovirus status made by the classifier reportedly showed high specificity and sensitivity.

Concerning this clone: Antigen specificity is unknown.

In the PCR, 60 Vbeta and 13 Jbeta primers were used. TCRdb keeps only in-frame clones here, not all; method: immunoSEQ multiplex PCR. The repertoire holds approximately 110,000 clones, 70% to 85% seen once, with 2.5% to 3.5% in the top ten. This receptor was obtained from a woman between 40 and 50 years old in good health and CMV-seronegative. The sequenced material came from PBMCs.

As DNA, the CDR3 is TGTGCCAGCAGTCGCGGGACCCATGAGAATGAGCAGTTCTTC. Its protein product is CASSRGTHENEQFF. The gene calls are TRBV27 and TRBJ2-1; maybe TRBD2 (6 bases). Per the germline V gene, CDR1 is MNHEY and CDR2 is SMNVEV (reference sequence). The CDR3 extends over 14 amino acids. Trimming took off 5 bases at V and 7 bases at J, with 15 bases between the two ends.